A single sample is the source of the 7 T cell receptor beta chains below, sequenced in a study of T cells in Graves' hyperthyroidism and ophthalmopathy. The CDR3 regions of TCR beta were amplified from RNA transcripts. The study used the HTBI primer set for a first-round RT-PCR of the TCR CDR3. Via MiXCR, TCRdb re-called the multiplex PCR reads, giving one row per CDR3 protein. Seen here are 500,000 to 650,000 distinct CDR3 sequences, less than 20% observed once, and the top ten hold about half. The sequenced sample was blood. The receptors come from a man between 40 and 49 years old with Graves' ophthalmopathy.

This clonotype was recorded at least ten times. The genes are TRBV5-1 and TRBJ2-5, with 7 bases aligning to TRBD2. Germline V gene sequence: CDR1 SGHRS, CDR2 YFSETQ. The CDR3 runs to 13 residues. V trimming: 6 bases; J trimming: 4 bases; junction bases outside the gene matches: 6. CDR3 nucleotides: TGCGCCAGCATGGCACTAGCGTTAGAGACCCAGTACTTC. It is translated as CASMALALETQYF.

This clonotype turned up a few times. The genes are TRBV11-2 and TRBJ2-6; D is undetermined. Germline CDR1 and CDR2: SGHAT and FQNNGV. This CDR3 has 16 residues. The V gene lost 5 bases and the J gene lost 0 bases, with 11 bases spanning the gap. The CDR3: CASSPRGSSGANVLTF. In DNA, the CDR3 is TGTGCCAGCAGCCCCCGTGGAAGCTCTGGGGCCAACGTCCTGACTTTC.

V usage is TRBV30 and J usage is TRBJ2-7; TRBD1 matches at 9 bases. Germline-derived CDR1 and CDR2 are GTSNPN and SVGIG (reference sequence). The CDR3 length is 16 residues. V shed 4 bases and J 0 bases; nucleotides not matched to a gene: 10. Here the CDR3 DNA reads TGTGCCTGGAAGGTTCCGGGACAGGGTCGCTCCTACGAGCAGTACTTC. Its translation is CAWKVPGQGRSYEQYF.

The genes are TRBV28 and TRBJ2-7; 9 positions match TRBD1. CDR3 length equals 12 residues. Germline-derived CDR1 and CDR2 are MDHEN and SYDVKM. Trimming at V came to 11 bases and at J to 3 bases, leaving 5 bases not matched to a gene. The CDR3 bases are TGTGCCGCCGCGGGACAGGGCTACGAGCAGTACTTC. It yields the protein CAAAGQGYEQYF. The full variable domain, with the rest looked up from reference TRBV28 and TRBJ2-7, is DVKVTQSSRYLVKRTGEKVFLECVQDMDHENMFWYRQDPGLGLRLIYFSYDVKMKEKGDIPEGYSVSREKKERFSLILESASTNQTSMYLCAAAGQGYEQYFGPGTRLTVT.

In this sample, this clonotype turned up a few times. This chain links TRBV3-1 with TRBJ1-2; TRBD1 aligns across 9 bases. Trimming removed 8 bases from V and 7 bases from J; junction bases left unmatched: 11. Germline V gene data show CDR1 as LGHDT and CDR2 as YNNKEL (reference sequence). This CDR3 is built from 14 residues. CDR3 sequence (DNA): TGTGCCAGCGGTACGACAGGGGGACTTGGTGGCTACACCTTC. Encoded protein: CASGTTGGLGGYTF. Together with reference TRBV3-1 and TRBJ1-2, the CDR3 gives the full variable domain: DTAVSQTPKYLVTQMGNDKSIKCEQNLGHDTMYWYKQDSKKFLKIMFSYNNKELIINETVPNRFSPKSPDKAHLNLHINSLELGDSAVYFCASGTTGGLGGYTFGSGTRLTVV.

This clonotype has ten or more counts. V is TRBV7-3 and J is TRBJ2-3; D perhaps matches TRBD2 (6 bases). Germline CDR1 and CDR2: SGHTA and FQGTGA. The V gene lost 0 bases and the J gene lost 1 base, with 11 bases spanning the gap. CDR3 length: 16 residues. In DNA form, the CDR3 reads TGTGCCAGCAGCTTAACGAGACTAGAGGGCACAGATACGCAGTATTTT. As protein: CASSLTRLEGTDTQYF. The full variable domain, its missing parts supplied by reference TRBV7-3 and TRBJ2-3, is GAGVSQTPSNKVTEKGKYVELRCDPISGHTALYWYRQSLGQGPEFLIYFQGTGAADDSGLPNDRFFAVRPEGSVSTLKIQRTERGDSAVYLCASSLTRLEGTDTQYFGPGTRLTVL.

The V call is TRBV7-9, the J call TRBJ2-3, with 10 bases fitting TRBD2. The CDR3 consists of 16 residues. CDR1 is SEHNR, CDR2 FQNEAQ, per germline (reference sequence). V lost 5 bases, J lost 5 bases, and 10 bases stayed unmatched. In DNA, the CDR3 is TGTGCCAGCAGCCCCTGGAGCGGGAGGGCCGTAGATACGCAGTATTTT. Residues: CASSPWSGRAVDTQYF.